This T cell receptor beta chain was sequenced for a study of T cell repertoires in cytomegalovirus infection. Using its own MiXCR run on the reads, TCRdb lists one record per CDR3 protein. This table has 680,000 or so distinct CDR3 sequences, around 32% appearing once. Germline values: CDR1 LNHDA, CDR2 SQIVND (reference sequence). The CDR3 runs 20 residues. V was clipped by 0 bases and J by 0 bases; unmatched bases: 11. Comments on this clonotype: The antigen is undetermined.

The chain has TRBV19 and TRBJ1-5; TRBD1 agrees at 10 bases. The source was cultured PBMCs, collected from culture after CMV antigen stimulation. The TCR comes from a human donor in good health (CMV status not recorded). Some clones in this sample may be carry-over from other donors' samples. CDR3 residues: CASSIDPRQGASSSNQPQHF. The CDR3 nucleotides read TGTGCCAGTAGTATAGATCCAAGACAGGGGGCTTCCTCTAGCAATCAGCCCCAGCATTTT.